One and the same sample provided the 29 T cell receptor beta chains below, sequenced in a study of blood T cells in healthy people across ages (dated by TCRdb to the mid-2010s). The library was prepared using 5' RACE. The sequencer was an Illumina HiSeq 2500. A second PCR of roughly 6 to 11 cycles was run with a J-beta primer mix and a sample-barcoded 5' primer. TCRdb ran its own pipeline on the public reads, namely fastp trimming at Q25 and MiXCR clone calling, and kept in-frame beta chains. CDR3 protein duplicates are merged, each entry listing the most common genes and DNA. Recorded for this sample are fewer than 2,000,000 distinct CDR3 sequences; about 31% of them occurred a single time. Around 11% of the sample is in the top ten clones. Sequencing was done on a sample of blood. The receptors were sampled from a woman in her twenties or thirties in good health.

The chain is built from TRBV29-1 and TRBJ2-1, with 7 bases lining up with TRBD2. Trimming at V came to 1 base and at J to 1 base, leaving 1 base not matched to a gene. The CDR3 is made up of 14 amino acids. CDR1 and CDR2 (germline): SQVTM, ANQGSEA. CDR3 in amino acids: CSVEGEGSYNEQFF. DNA of the CDR3: TGCAGCGTTGAAGGGGAGGGATCCTACAATGAGCAGTTCTTC.

This chain connects TRBV5-1 to TRBJ1-6; D not certain. Germline CDR1 SGHRS, CDR2 YFSETQ. The CDR3 extends over 15 amino acids. The V and J ends lost 0 bases and 7 bases respectively, with 11 bases between them. DNA for the CDR3: TGCGCCAGCAGCTTGGAGTCAAGGCAGAATTCACCCCTCCACTTT. Translating gives CASSLESRQNSPLHF.

This chain connects TRBV30 to TRBJ2-2; D not resolved. The germline gives CDR1 GTSNPN, CDR2 SVGIG (reference sequence). V dropped 0 bases and J dropped 10 bases, with 9 bases sitting between them. CDR3 length: 12 residues. CDR3 residues: CAWSVTGLELFF. CDR3 bases: TGTGCCTGGAGTGTAACCGGGCTGGAGCTGTTTTTT.

The chain recombines TRBV20-1 with TRBJ2-7; possible D gene TRBD2, 6 bases. Trimming stripped 3 bases from V and 0 bases from J, with 12 bases between. From germline, CDR1 is DFQATT and CDR2 SNEGSKA (reference sequence). The CDR3 spans 14 residues. CDR3: CSASRYGSSYEQYF. The CDR3 DNA is TGCAGTGCTAGTCGTTACGGGAGCTCCTACGAGCAGTACTTC.

This clonotype appeared a few times. This chain connects TRBV12-3 or TRBV12-4 to TRBJ1-1; no firm D call. This CDR3 is built from 14 residues. V dropped 1 base and J dropped 3 bases, with 9 bases sitting between them. CDR3 nucleotides: TGTGCCAGCAGTTTAGTTGTCCGGGACACTGAAGCTTTCTTT. This codes for CASSLVVRDTEAFF.

Remarks on this clonotype: An end of the junction does not agree with germline; a read error may underlie this. The rearrangement links TRBV7-8 to TRBJ2-7; tentative D call: TRBD1 (6 bases). This CDR3 spans 14 amino acids. Germline V gene lookup returns CDR1 SGHVS and CDR2 FQNEAQ. This CDR3 is CACSLGGHLDEQYF. DNA for the CDR3: TGTGCCTGCAGCTTAGGGGGACACCTGGACGAGCAGTACTTC.

This clonotype was found many times. The chain has TRBV7-2 and TRBJ2-7; 8 nucleotides agree with TRBD1. Germline V CDR1 and CDR2: SGHTA, FQGNSA. V shed 6 bases, J shed 1 base, and the junction held 11 bases outside the gene matches. The CDR3 extends over 16 amino acids. CDR3 loop: CASSSQPGGRSYEQYF. The DNA of the CDR3 is TGTGCCAGCAGTTCCCAACCAGGGGGCCGTTCCTACGAGCAGTACTTC.

V usage is TRBV5-1 and J usage is TRBJ2-1, with D possibly matching TRBD1 (5 bases). Germline V CDR1 and CDR2: SGHRS, YFSETQ. V lost 1 base and J lost 0, with 14 bases in between. This CDR3 contains 17 residues. The CDR3 loop is CASSLNYGASSYNEQFF. DNA for the CDR3: TGCGCCAGCAGCTTGAATTATGGGGCCAGCTCCTACAATGAGCAGTTCTTC.

The J gene is TRBJ2-3, the V gene TRBV25-1; a possible D gene is TRBD1 (6 bases). CDR3 length: 17 amino acids. Germline values: CDR1 MGHDK, CDR2 SYGVNS. Trimming shortened V by 2 bases and J by 4 bases, and 19 bases separated the two germline ends. The CDR3 loop is CASSEVFRSGDPDTQYF. The CDR3 DNA follows: TGTGCCAGCAGTGAAGTCTTTCGGTCAGGGGATCCAGATACGCAGTATTTT.

Remarks on this clonotype: At one boundary the junction diverges from the germline segment, which might be a read error. CDR3 DNA sequence: TGTGCCAGCAGCTTAGGGTCCAGGGAGGGCTATGACTACACCTTC. This translates into CASSLGSREGYDYTF. This chain joins TRBV13 and TRBJ1-2, with D possibly being TRBD1 (5 bases). The CDR3 runs 15 residues. Germline V gene lookup returns CDR1 PRHDT and CDR2 FYEKMQ (reference sequence). The whole variable domain, remainder taken from reference TRBV13 and TRBJ1-2, is AAGVIQSPRHLIKEKRETATLKCYPIPRHDTVYWYQQGPGQDPQFLISFYEKMQSDKGSIPDRFSAQQFSDYHSELNMSSLELGDSALYFCASSLGSREGYDYTFGSGTRLTVV.

Many counts were recorded for this clonotype. The chain recombines TRBV5-1 with TRBJ2-7; D remains ambiguous. Germline V CDR1 and CDR2: SGHRS, YFSETQ. Trimming shortened V by 3 bases and J by 6 bases, and 19 bases separated the two germline ends. The length of the CDR3 is 15 residues. Here the CDR3 reads CASSSDGPPVGEQYF. CDR3 nucleotide sequence: TGCGCCAGCAGCTCGGACGGGCCCCCGGTGGGCGAGCAGTACTTC. Drawing the rest from reference TRBV5-1 and TRBJ2-7, the complete variable domain is KAGVTQTPRYLIKTRGQQVTLSCSPISGHRSVSWYQQTPGQGLQFLFEYFSETQRNKGNFPGRFSGRQFSNSRSEMNVSTLELGDSALYLCASSSDGPPVGEQYFGPGTRLTVT.

The chain has TRBV20-1 and TRBJ2-5, with TRBD2 identical over 11 bases. The J call may be in error: the DNA end matches TRBJ2-7 better. The CDR3 has 16 residues. Germline CDR1 DFQATT, CDR2 SNEGSKA (reference sequence). The CDR3 region has the DNA TGCAGTGCTAGTCCGGCACTAGCGGGGGCCTCCTACGAGCAGTACTTC. It encodes CSASPALAGASYEQYF.

With respect to this clonotype: Just one base apart from a much larger clone, this may be a read error. V is TRBV7-8 and J is TRBJ2-7, with a weak D call TRBD2 (6 bases). The J call may be incorrect, as the DNA end agrees better with TRBJ2-5. Germline assignment: CDR1 SGHVS and CDR2 FQNEAQ. This CDR3 contains 13 residues. CDR3 region: CASSRLDTGTQYF. The CDR3 DNA reads as TGTGCCAGCAGCCGACTAGACACGGGGACCCAGTACTTC.

This clonotype showed up just a few times. This chain joins TRBV5-1 and TRBJ1-2; the D gene is possibly TRBD1 (5 bases). V lost 5 bases and J lost 2, with 10 bases in between. CDR3 length: 13 amino acids. The germline V gene has CDR1 SGHRS and CDR2 YFSETQ. Written as DNA, the CDR3 is TGCGCCAGCAGAGTGGACACCAACTATGGCTACACCTTC. This gives the protein CASRVDTNYGYTF.

This rearrangement joins TRBV7-8 to TRBJ1-2; D is unresolved. The CDR3 contains 17 residues. The V end was cut by 1 base, the J end by 3 bases, with 18 bases between. CDR1 and CDR2 from the germline V gene are SGHVS and FQNEAQ. Here the CDR3 DNA reads TGTGCCAGCAGCTTAGGAACGGATATCCGGAGATACTATGGCTACACCTTC. This gives the protein CASSLGTDIRRYYGYTF.

The V call is TRBV5-6, the J call TRBJ2-1; 9 bases map to TRBD2. The J segment lost 8 bases and the V segment lost 2 bases, leaving 8 bases of the junction unmatched. CDR3 length equals 15 residues. Germline CDR1 and CDR2: SGHDT and YYEEEE. The CDR3 loop is CASSFFSGGNDEQFF. The CDR3 nucleotides are TGTGCCAGCAGCTTCTTTAGCGGGGGCAACGATGAGCAGTTCTTC.

As concerns this clonotype: One end of the junction fails to match germline, which may point to a read error. The V call is TRBV20-1, the J call TRBJ2-7; TRBD2 matches at 16 bases. There are 14 residues in the CDR3. Germline V gene lookup returns CDR1 DFQATT and CDR2 SNEGSKA (reference sequence). The CDR3 sequence is CSARESGTSGREYF. The CDR3 DNA is TGCAGTGCTCGAGAATCCGGGACTAGCGGGAGGGAGTACTTC.

V and J are TRBV12-3 or TRBV12-4 and TRBJ2-5, with TRBD2 as a possible D gene (6 bases). The CDR3 has 15 residues. V was trimmed by 4 bases and J by 5 bases, leaving 17 bases between them. The CDR3 nucleotides read TGTGCCAGCAGTTCGAGCGGGCATACCTTGGAGACCCAGTACTTC. Its protein is CASSSSGHTLETQYF.

This clonotype has only one observation. The chain has TRBV3-1 and TRBJ2-5, with D hard to call. The CDR3 is 13 amino acids. Germline loops: CDR1 LGHDT, CDR2 YNNKEL (reference sequence). The germline V and J ends were trimmed by 2 bases and 11 bases, with 15 bases remaining between them. CDR3 sequence (DNA): TGTGCCAGCAGCCAAAGGCCGGCAACGGAACAGTACTTC. Protein: CASSQRPATEQYF.

This clonotype has more than one count but fewer than ten. V usage is TRBV18 and J usage is TRBJ1-2, with a tentative D call TRBD1 (5 bases). Trimming took off 3 bases at V and 2 bases at J, with 13 bases between the two ends. Per the germline V gene, CDR1 is KGHSH and CDR2 is LQKENI. The CDR3 consists of 15 residues. The CDR3 protein is CASSPERQPNYGYTF. CDR3 sequence (DNA): TGTGCCAGCTCACCGGAGAGACAGCCAAACTATGGCTACACCTTC. Based on the CDR3 plus reference TRBV18 and TRBJ1-2, the full variable domain is NAGVMQNPRHLVRRRGQEARLRCSPMKGHSHVYWYRQLPEEGLKFMVYLQKENIIDESGMPKERFSAEFPKEGPSILRIQQVVRGDSAAYFCASSPERQPNYGYTFGSGTRLTVV.

This clonotype has ten or more counts. The chain couples TRBV11-2 to TRBJ2-2; maybe TRBD1 (5 bases). This CDR3 spans 12 amino acids. Germline CDR1 and CDR2: SGHAT and FQNNGV. Trimming stripped 5 bases from V and 5 bases from J, with 6 bases between. DNA of the CDR3: TGTGCCAGCAGCCCAGGGACCGGGGAGCTGTTTTTT. Protein sequence: CASSPGTGELFF.

As regards this clonotype: A junction end diverges from the germline sequence, so it may reflect a read error. The chain has TRBV29-1 and TRBJ2-2; either TRBD1 or TRBD2 may fit D (5 bases each). The CDR3 contains 13 residues. Germline V gene data show CDR1 as SQVTM and CDR2 as ANQGSEA. CDR3 DNA: TGCAGCGTTGAGGGGCAGCCCACCGGGGAGCGGTTTTTT. Residues: CSVEGQPTGERFF.

This clonotype was detected a few times. The chain is built from TRBV20-1 and TRBJ2-3, with TRBD2 matching 16 bases. The germline CDR1 and CDR2 sequences are DFQATT and SNEGSKA (reference sequence). The CDR3 has 22 amino acids. V was clipped by 3 bases and J by 0 bases; unmatched bases: 18. The CDR3 DNA reads TGCAGTGCTAGCGGGACAACAGGGACTAGCGGGAGGGGGATTTCTAGCACAGATACGCAGTATTTT. Translating gives CSASGTTGTSGRGISSTDTQYF.

The chain is built from TRBV7-8 and TRBJ2-3, with D perhaps TRBD2 (6 bases). This CDR3 has 15 amino acids. Trimming left V 5 bases short and J 2 bases short, with 14 bases between. The germline CDR1 and CDR2 sequences are SGHVS and FQNEAQ. This chain's CDR3 is CASSTAGTFTDTQYF. CDR3 bases: TGTGCCAGCAGCACAGCCGGGACTTTCACAGATACGCAGTATTTT.

V is TRBV20-1 and J is TRBJ1-1; 7 bases are a match to TRBD1. Unmatched junction bases numbered 9, after V lost 6 bases and J lost 8 bases. CDR1 is DFQATT, CDR2 SNEGSKA, per germline (reference sequence). This CDR3 spans 12 amino acids. The CDR3 coding sequence is TGCAGTGCCCCTAGGGGGCTCCCCGAAGCTTTCTTT. It yields the protein CSAPRGLPEAFF.

This chain connects TRBV4-1 to TRBJ2-6; a weak D match, TRBD2 (6 bases). Germline loops: CDR1 MGHRA, CDR2 YSYEKL. CDR3 length: 15 amino acids. Trimming left V 4 bases short and J 4 bases short, with 11 bases between. The DNA for the CDR3 is TGCGCCAGCAGCCGGGACTTTGGGGGGGCCAACGTCCTGACTTTC. Amino acids: CASSRDFGGANVLTF.

This clonotype was seen only a few times. The rearrangement joins TRBV10-3 to TRBJ1-1; D is ambiguous. Between the trimmed V and J ends, which lost 2 bases and 2 bases, there was a span of 12 bases. This CDR3 has 15 residues. The germline gives CDR1 ENHRY, CDR2 SYGVKD. The DNA of the CDR3 is TGTGCCATCAGTGAGGAGTTCAGTCCTAACACTGAAGCTTTCTTT. Residues: CAISEEFSPNTEAFF.

The table lists this clonotype with a few counts. The chain carries TRBV4-1 and TRBJ1-2, with D possibly TRBD1 on 5 matching bases. The CDR3 sequence is 17 residues long. The ends were cut back, 1 base at V and 0 bases at J, with 15 bases in the middle. The germline gives CDR1 MGHRA, CDR2 YSYEKL. The CDR3 DNA sequence: TGCGCCAGCAGCCAAGGCCCCAGGGAATTGTCTAACTATGGCTACACCTTC. Translated: CASSQGPRELSNYGYTF.

The chain links TRBV28 to TRBJ1-2; no reliable D call. The CDR3 contains 14 residues. Deletions cut 6 bases from V and 1 base from J, with 12 bases between. Germline CDR1 MDHEN, CDR2 SYDVKM. The CDR3 loop is CASRGSSLNYGYTF. DNA of the CDR3: TGTGCCAGCAGGGGGAGTTCCCTTAACTATGGCTACACCTTC.